This T cell receptor (beta chain) was recorded in a study of cytomegalovirus exposure and HLA in healthy donors. Study results and caveats: For presence/absence analyses, sequencing depth was assumed to be roughly uniform across donors. A later analysis linked about 17,000 TCR beta sequences to HLA alleles at 0.05 false discovery rate.

Unmatched junction bases numbered 19, after V lost 0 bases and J lost 6 bases. Per the germline V gene, CDR1 is LGHNA and CDR2 is YSLEER. The CDR3 is 21 residues long. Healthy bone marrow donors supplied every sample. This clone was seen more than once but under ten times. The target antigen is unknown. A multiplex PCR was run with 60 Vbeta primers and 13 Jbeta primers. The protocol was immunoSEQ multiplex PCR, while the TCRdb copy is restricted to in-frame clones and leaves out a portion. The sample lists about 160,000 clones, approximately 80% occurring once. The rearrangement joins TRBV4-3 to TRBJ2-1, with TRBD2 matching over 11 bases. The receptor was isolated from a woman aged 30 to 39 in good health and CMV-seropositive. Sequencing was carried out using PBMCs. CDR3 sequence: CASSQEGLAASRRVRGNEQFF. In DNA form, the CDR3 reads TGCGCCAGCAGCCAAGAGGGACTAGCGGCCTCTCGACGTGTCCGCGGCAATGAGCAGTTCTTC.